What follows describes a single T cell receptor beta chain. Its antigen is unidentified. The V gene lost 4 bases and the J gene lost 2 bases, with 11 bases spanning the gap. Germline CDR1 and CDR2: MGHRA and YSYEKL. This CDR3 comprises 14 residues. The data were taken from a study of cytomegalovirus exposure and HLA in healthy donors. Study-level results: In vitro confirmation showed three CMV-associated chains to be CMV antigen specific.

Unrecorded immune exposures were likely, despite nominal health at sampling. The PCR was carried out with 60 Vbeta primers and 13 Jbeta primers. Sequenced by immunoSEQ multiplex PCR; TCRdb stores in-frame clones only, minus some. The sample has over 70,000 clones; around 71% are singletons. Sequencing used PBMCs. The sequence was obtained from a man aged 25 to 45 in good health and CMV-seronegative. This rearrangement joins TRBV4-1 to TRBJ1-1; D possibly corresponds to TRBD1 (5 bases). The CDR3 DNA reads as TGCGCCAGCAGCCCCGGGGGTCACAACACTGAAGCTTTCTTT. Protein product: CASSPGGHNTEAFF.